This T cell receptor beta chain was observed in a study of OX40 agonist ivuxolimab in advanced cancers. Study-wide background: Patients achieving partial responses numbered three: one hepatocellular carcinoma case and two cutaneous melanoma cases.

The CDR3 covers 16 residues. CDR1 and CDR2 from the germline V gene are SGHNT and YENEEA. Trimming pared 7 bases from V and 5 bases from J, leaving 23 bases between. Profiled with immunoSEQ multiplex PCR; TCRdb holds only in-frame clones, not every one. The table includes around 14,000 clones, 80% to 90% detected once. Concerning this clone itself: What it binds is unknown.

Study results and caveats: Normalized expansion of T-cell clones was also low for some nonresponders.

The receptor was isolated from an adult with an advanced solid tumor such as melanoma, head and neck, liver or kidney cancer. V gene TRBV11-3 combines with J gene TRBJ2-5, with a tentative D call TRBD1 (6 bases). The specimen was CD4+ or CD8+ T cells sorted from blood, collected in a trial of the OX40 agonist ivuxolimab. The CDR3 is CASNPSGGLTRETQYF. The CDR3 nucleotides are TGTGCCAGCAACCCGAGTGGGGGCTTGACCAGGGAGACCCAGTACTTC.